Following are 30 T cell receptor beta chains from one sample sequenced in a study of beta chain features in type 1 diabetes. Expressed TCRB transcripts were sequenced because the isolated RNA had all been reverse transcribed beforehand. Clones were read by immunoSEQ multiplex PCR, and TCRdb kept only the in-frame ones, dropping some. The sample carries approximately 330,000 clones, roughly 9.6% recorded once. The specimen was naive CD4+ T cells from blood. Receptors were obtained from a woman younger than 45 in good health.

The genes are TRBV11-3 and TRBJ2-3, with 10 bases that match TRBD2. CDR1 is SGHNT, CDR2 YENEEA, per germline. CDR3 length: 15 amino acids. The J segment lost 4 bases and the V segment lost 5 bases, leaving 6 bases of the junction unmatched. The CDR3 region is CASSPQGLASDTQYF. The CDR3, as DNA: TGTGCCAGCAGCCCCCAGGGACTAGCGTCAGATACGCAGTATTTT.

This clone was picked up a small number of times. CDR3 region: CASRGTGVYEQYF. Written as DNA, the CDR3 is TGTGCCAGCAGAGGGACAGGGGTCTACGAGCAGTACTTC. This chain connects TRBV28 to TRBJ2-7; 10 bases match TRBD1. V lost 6 bases and J lost 3; bases outside the gene matches: 2. Germline V lookup: CDR1 MDHEN, CDR2 SYDVKM. The CDR3 sequence is 13 residues long. Drawing the rest from reference TRBV28 and TRBJ2-7, the complete variable domain is DVKVTQSSRYLVKRTGEKVFLECVQDMDHENMFWYRQDPGLGLRLIYFSYDVKMKEKGDIPEGYSVSREKKERFSLILESASTNQTSMYLCASRGTGVYEQYFGPGTRLTVT.

This clone was detected only a few times. The chain couples TRBV19 to TRBJ2-1, with TRBD1 matching over 7 bases. Germline V CDR1 and CDR2: LNHDA, SQIVND (reference sequence). This CDR3 spans 15 amino acids. The J segment lost 8 bases and the V segment lost 4 bases, leaving 11 bases of the junction unmatched. CDR3 coding DNA: TGTGCCAGTAGTAAGGGCCGACAAGGGGGCCATGAGCAGTTCTTC. As protein: CASSKGRQGGHEQFF.

The rearrangement uses TRBV5-4 and TRBJ1-1; TRBD1 matches at 10 bases. Trimming took 6 bases from V and 5 from J; bases not matched to a gene: 13. The CDR3 loop spans 16 amino acids. From germline, CDR1 is SGHNT and CDR2 YYREEE (reference sequence). The DNA for the CDR3 is TGTGCCAGCAAAAGACAGGGGGCGGGTTCGAAGACTGAAGCTTTCTTT. It translates to CASKRQGAGSKTEAFF.

This clone was counted between two and nine times. This chain connects TRBV25-1 to TRBJ2-6; TRBD1 might be the D (5 bases). The V gene lost 3 bases and the J gene lost 2 bases, with 8 bases spanning the gap. CDR3 size: 15 residues. From germline, CDR1 is MGHDK and CDR2 SYGVNS. This chain's CDR3 is CASSDRVAGANVLTF. CDR3 DNA: TGTGCCAGCAGTGACAGGGTGGCTGGGGCCAACGTCCTGACTTTC.

The J gene is TRBJ2-7, the V gene TRBV5-1; D may be TRBD1 (6 bases). CDR3 length: 17 residues. V was shortened by 4 bases and J by 0 bases, with 20 bases between the two germline ends. CDR1 SGHRS and CDR2 YFSETQ come from the germline V gene. The CDR3 DNA follows: TGCGCCAGCAGCGAAACACTCAGGGGCTTTAGCTCCTACGAGCAGTACTTC. Protein: CASSETLRGFSSYEQYF.

This sequence joins TRBV7-2 and TRBJ2-4, with D possibly being TRBD1 (6 bases). The CDR3 length is 16 residues. Trimming removed 6 bases at V and 0 bases at J, with 15 bases between. Germline-derived CDR1 and CDR2 are SGHTA and FQGNSA. CDR3 sequence: CASRAGDSIAKNIQYF. CDR3 nucleotide sequence: TGTGCCAGCAGGGCAGGGGATTCCATAGCCAAAAACATTCAGTACTTC.

The V gene is TRBV6-1, the J gene TRBJ1-5; D unresolved. CDR1 and CDR2 (germline): MNHNS, SASEGT. The CDR3 extends over 14 amino acids. The ends were cut back, 0 bases at V and 12 bases at J, with 15 bases in the middle. The CDR3 DNA sequence: TGTGCCAGCAGTGAAGCTTCGCGGATGGATGACCAGCATTTT. It codes for CASSEASRMDDQHF.

In its sample, this clone was seen a few times. V is TRBV6-4 and J is TRBJ2-1; perhaps TRBD1 as D (7 bases). Trimming removed 2 bases from V and 6 bases from J, with 14 bases in between. There are 15 residues in the CDR3. Germline-derived CDR1 and CDR2 are MRHNA and SNTAGT. In nucleotides, the CDR3 is TGTGCCAGCAGTGACGTTGCAGGGGGGATCAATGAGCAGTTCTTC. Amino acid sequence: CASSDVAGGINEQFF.

The chain employs TRBV9 and TRBJ2-1; 9 bases are a match to TRBD2. The length of the CDR3 is 16 residues. Trimming took 4 bases from V and 2 from J; bases not matched to a gene: 7. Germline lookup yields CDR1 SGDLS and CDR2 YYNGEE. CDR3 DNA: TGTGCCAGCAGCCCACGGACTAGCGCCACCTACAATGAGCAGTTCTTC. Its protein product is CASSPRTSATYNEQFF.

The chain joins TRBV28 to TRBJ2-5; 14 nucleotides align to TRBD2. The CDR3 consists of 16 residues. Trimming at V came to 4 bases and at J to 1 base, leaving 2 bases not matched to a gene. The V gene's germline CDR1 is MDHEN and CDR2 SYDVKM. The CDR3 spells CASSSGLAGGQETQYF. In nucleotides, the CDR3 is TGTGCCAGCAGTTCTGGACTAGCGGGGGGCCAAGAGACCCAGTACTTC.

The chain uses TRBV28 and TRBJ2-1; 9 nucleotides line up with TRBD2. The CDR3 is 15 amino acids. CDR1 is MDHEN, CDR2 SYDVKM, per germline. J lost 3 bases, V lost 2 bases, and 2 bases had no gene match. CDR3 sequence: CASSLPSGIYNEQFF. CDR3 bases: TGTGCCAGCAGTTTACCTAGCGGGATCTACAATGAGCAGTTCTTC.

This chain uses TRBV15 with TRBJ2-2; TRBD2 aligns across 14 bases. V shed 4 bases and J 5 bases; nucleotides not matched to a gene: 12. Germline V CDR1 and CDR2: LNHNV, YYDKDF (reference sequence). This CDR3 comprises 19 residues. The CDR3 coding sequence is TGTGCCACCAGCACCCCGCGGGGACTAGCGGGAGTACGGACCGGGGAGCTGTTTTTT. Protein: CATSTPRGLAGVRTGELFF.

The genes are TRBV15 and TRBJ1-5; perhaps TRBD1 as D (5 bases). This CDR3 comprises 15 residues. CDR1 and CDR2 from the germline V gene are LNHNV and YYDKDF (reference sequence). V lost 0 bases and J 2 bases, leaving 8 bases between the germline ends. Written as DNA, the CDR3 is TGTGCCACCAGCAGAGATACCAGGGGCAATCAGCCCCAGCATTTT. This encodes CATSRDTRGNQPQHF.

The chain recombines TRBV10-3 with TRBJ2-2; 7 positions agree with TRBD1. CDR3 length: 15 residues. V shed 5 bases and J 5 bases; nucleotides not matched to a gene: 8. Germline V gives CDR1 ENHRY, CDR2 SYGVKD. The CDR3 loop reads CAISSTGPGTGELFF. CDR3 nucleotides: TGTGCCATCAGTTCGACAGGGCCCGGGACCGGGGAGCTGTTTTTT.

This clone was seen more than once but under ten times. This chain uses TRBV2 with TRBJ2-6; D uncertain. The CDR3 sequence is 15 residues long. The V end lost 6 bases, the J end lost 4 bases, and 13 bases lay between the germline ends. Germline V lookup: CDR1 SNHLY, CDR2 FYNNEI. DNA for the CDR3: TGTGCCAGCAGCGAGCCCATACCGGGGGCCAACGTCCTGACTTTC. Encoded protein: CASSEPIPGANVLTF.

This clone was picked up a small number of times. The CDR3 sequence is CASSLVAGGPGEQYF. Here the CDR3 DNA reads TGTGCCAGCAGCTTAGTCGCGGGAGGGCCGGGCGAGCAGTACTTC. V is TRBV7-2 and J is TRBJ2-7, with 9 bases identical to TRBD2. The junction had 7 bases not matched to a gene; V was cut back by 1 base and J by 6 bases. Per germline, CDR1 SGHTA and CDR2 FQGNSA. The length of the CDR3 is 15 residues.

This clone was seen a handful of times. This chain joins TRBV30 and TRBJ2-7; 10 nucleotides agree with TRBD2. Germline CDR1 reads GTSNPN; CDR2 reads SVGIG (reference sequence). V trimming: 2 bases; J trimming: 6 bases; junction bases outside the gene matches: 4. The CDR3 extends over 13 amino acids. The CDR3 loop is CAWSRLAGAEQYF. The CDR3, as DNA: TGTGCCTGGAGTCGGCTAGCGGGAGCCGAGCAGTACTTC.

V and J are TRBV5-6 and TRBJ1-1; the D gene is possibly TRBD1 (6 bases). Germline CDR1 is SGHDT and CDR2 is YYEEEE. V was cut by 5 bases and J by 1 base, with 9 bases left in between. CDR3 length: 13 amino acids. CDR3 sequence: CASSETGNTEAFF. As DNA, the CDR3 is TGTGCCAGCAGTGAGACAGGGAACACTGAAGCTTTCTTT.

V and J are TRBV5-1 and TRBJ2-1, with TRBD1 matching 12 bases. The CDR3 has 14 amino acids. Germline loops: CDR1 SGHRS, CDR2 YFSETQ. The V segment lost 4 bases and the J segment 9 bases; nucleotides outside the gene matches: 5. The CDR3 sequence: CASSHGTGGIEQFF. For the CDR3, the DNA is TGCGCCAGCAGCCATGGGACAGGGGGCATTGAGCAGTTCTTC. The full variable domain, rest sourced from reference TRBV5-1 and TRBJ2-1, is KAGVTQTPRYLIKTRGQQVTLSCSPISGHRSVSWYQQTPGQGLQFLFEYFSETQRNKGNFPGRFSGRQFSNSRSEMNVSTLELGDSALYLCASSHGTGGIEQFFGPGTRLTVL.

In this sample, this clone turned up a few times. The same CDR3 also results from other DNA sequences found in this sample. V is TRBV28 and J is TRBJ1-1; TRBD1 matches at 12 bases. CDR3 size: 15 residues. Trimming at V came to 5 bases and at J to 8 bases, leaving 9 bases not matched to a gene. Germline V gene lookup returns CDR1 MDHEN and CDR2 SYDVKM. CDR3: CASSPGGQGATEAFF. CDR3 DNA sequence: TGTGCCAGCAGTCCCGGGGGACAGGGGGCCACGGAAGCTTTCTTT.

This clone has a handful of counts. The chain employs TRBV5-5 and TRBJ1-5; D gene unclear. The CDR3 has 14 residues. CDR1 and CDR2 (germline): SGHKS, YYEKEE (reference sequence). Trimming pared 1 base from V and 5 bases from J, leaving 10 bases between. CDR3 in amino acids: CASSLLLDYQPQHF. The CDR3 DNA reads as TGTGCCAGCAGCTTGTTGCTAGACTATCAGCCCCAGCATTTT.

The rearrangement uses TRBV5-1 and TRBJ2-1; 11 nucleotides line up with TRBD2. Per the germline V gene, CDR1 is SGHRS and CDR2 is YFSETQ. The CDR3 consists of 15 residues. Germline trimming cut 8 bases from V and 0 bases from J; bases unmatched to any gene: 4. CDR3 DNA sequence: TGCGCCAGTATAGCGGGAGGGAGCTCCTACAATGAGCAGTTCTTC. This codes for CASIAGGSSYNEQFF.

In its sample, this clone was seen a few times. This CDR3 reads CASSLAPGLGEKLFF. The CDR3 nucleotides read TGTGCCAGCAGCTTAGCCCCCGGGTTGGGTGAAAAACTGTTTTTT. This chain joins TRBV7-2 and TRBJ1-4; no clear D gene. V was cut by 0 bases and J by 7 bases, with 12 bases left in between. The CDR3 totals 15 residues. Germline V gene lookup returns CDR1 SGHTA and CDR2 FQGNSA.

The V gene is TRBV18, the J gene TRBJ2-5; TRBD2 is a possible D gene (5 bases). The germline V and J ends were trimmed by 2 bases and 5 bases, with 18 bases remaining between them. The CDR3 has 16 residues. CDR1 and CDR2 (germline): KGHSH, LQKENI. The DNA for the CDR3 is TGTGCCAGCTCACCAAATGGACCCACCACGGGGGAGACCCAGTACTTC. This gives the protein CASSPNGPTTGETQYF.

This clone was detected only a few times. The genes are TRBV27 and TRBJ1-1; D not resolved. The CDR3 length is 13 residues. Trimming shortened V by 5 bases and J by 11 bases, and 18 bases separated the two germline ends. CDR1 is MNHEY, CDR2 SMNVEV, per germline (reference sequence). In DNA form, the CDR3 reads TGTGCCAGCAGTAATACAGAACTCGAAGAGGCTTTCTTT. Amino acid sequence: CASSNTELEEAFF.

This clone was seen a few times. V and J are TRBV9 and TRBJ2-7, with 7 bases fitting TRBD2. This CDR3 comprises 16 residues. V was clipped by 3 bases and J by 2 bases; unmatched bases: 11. The germline V gene has CDR1 SGDLS and CDR2 YYNGEE. The chain's CDR3 is CASSAQTSIAPYEQYF. The CDR3 DNA reads as TGTGCCAGCAGCGCGCAGACTAGCATAGCCCCCTACGAGCAGTACTTC.

This sequence joins TRBV11-1 and TRBJ2-1; TRBD2 matches 13 bases. This CDR3 comprises 17 residues. CDR1 is SGHAT and CDR2 is FQDESV in the germline V gene (reference sequence). V lost 4 bases to trimming and J lost 9 bases; unmatched junction nucleotides: 12. In DNA, the CDR3 is TGTGCCAGCAGCTCCCCCAGGACTAGCGGGAGAGCTAGTGAGCAGTTCTTC. This sequence encodes CASSSPRTSGRASEQFF.

This sequence joins TRBV28 and TRBJ2-1; the match to TRBD1 covers 8 bases. CDR1 is MDHEN and CDR2 is SYDVKM in the germline V gene. CDR3 length: 14 residues. With V trimmed by 4 bases and J by 7 bases, 6 bases remained unmatched. The CDR3 loop reads CASSYTDRANEQFF. CDR3 nucleotides: TGTGCCAGCAGTTACACGGACAGGGCGAATGAGCAGTTCTTC.

The sample holds a few counts of this clone. This chain links TRBV18 with TRBJ2-6, with 12 nucleotides matching TRBD2. Germline-derived CDR1 and CDR2 are KGHSH and LQKENI. The CDR3 runs 18 residues. V lost 0 bases, J lost 0 bases, and 0 bases stayed unmatched. The CDR3 sequence: CASSPPGLAGSGANVLTF. In DNA, the CDR3 is TGTGCCAGCTCACCACCGGGACTAGCGGGCTCTGGGGCCAACGTCCTGACTTTC.